This is a list of T cell receptor beta chains from one sample in a study of identical twins. TCRdb called the 5' RACE reads again in MiXCR, with one record for every CDR3 protein. The sample includes roughly 630,000 distinct CDR3 sequences, around 7.4% of them seen just once. The same sample was also studied in work on yellow fever vaccine responses in identical twins.

The specimen was PBMCs. The receptors were sampled from a woman aged 18-30 years in good health. Both conserved end residues are part of each CDR3. A D gene is named only where the DNA matches it firmly. Clone size, where shown, is once, few, many, or a class for clones that have expanded.

v_call	j_call	clone_size	d_call	cdr3_nt	cdr3_aa
TRBV12-3/TRBV12-4	TRBJ2-5	.	.	TGTGCCAGCAGCCGGTGGGACCTCCAAGAGACCCAGTACTTC	CASSRWDLQETQYF
TRBV12-3/TRBV12-4	TRBJ2-1	many	TRBD2	TGTGCCAGCAGTTCGGGGGGGGGGCCTGGCAATGAGCAGTTCTTC	CASSSGGGPGNEQFF
TRBV10-3	TRBJ2-7	.	.	TGTGCCATCAGTGAGTCAGGAGGGGAGCAGTACTTC	CAISESGGEQYF
TRBV25-1	TRBJ2-2	few	.	TGTGCCAGCAGTGAAAACAGGGTTTCGTTTCGCCTAAACACCGGGGAGCTGTTTTTT	CASSENRVSFRLNTGELFF
TRBV3-1	TRBJ2-1	few	TRBD2	TGTGCCAGCAGCCAGTCCACGGTACGACTAGCGGCTCCCTACAATGAGCAGTTCTTC	CASSQSTVRLAAPYNEQFF
TRBV6-5	TRBJ2-1	.	TRBD2	TGTGCCAGCAGTTACTCTCAGCTAGCGGGGGGGCCGGGGAATGAGCAGTTCTTC	CASSYSQLAGGPGNEQFF
TRBV7-9	TRBJ1-2	few	.	TGTGCCAGCAGCCCGGGGGGAGGGCCTCATGGCTACACCTTC	CASSPGGGPHGYTF
TRBV20-1	TRBJ2-5	few	.	TGCAGTGCTAGAGGGACCCTTAAAGAGACCCAGTACTTC	CSARGTLKETQYF
TRBV19	TRBJ2-7	many	.	TGTGCCACCAGAGAGGAGGAGAGCTCCTACGAGCAGTACTTC	CATREEESSYEQYF
TRBV4-2	TRBJ2-3	many	TRBD2	TGTGCCAGCAGCCAAGGGACTAGCGGAACCACAGATACGCAGTATTTT	CASSQGTSGTTDTQYF
TRBV12-3/TRBV12-4	TRBJ2-1	few	.	TGTGCCAGCAGTTTTGGTCCCCCCCTGACGGACAATGAGCAGTTCTTC	CASSFGPPLTDNEQFF
TRBV20-1	TRBJ1-5	.	TRBD1	TGCAGTGCTACCGGAACGGGGACAGGGGTGGTAGGCAATCAGCCCCAGCATTTT	CSATGTGTGVVGNQPQHF
TRBV5-1	TRBJ2-1	many	.	TGCTCCTGCTGGCGGGACCTATACAATGAGCAGTTCTTC	CSCWRDLYNEQFF
TRBV12-3/TRBV12-4	TRBJ2-1	many	.	TGTGCCAGCAGTTTCGATGCGGGCCTCAATGAGCAGTTCTTC	CASSFDAGLNEQFF
TRBV6-1	TRBJ1-1	many	.	TGTGCCAGCAGTGAACAGGGAATGAACACTGAAGCTTTCTTT	CASSEQGMNTEAFF